The 19 T cell receptor beta chains reported below all come from one sample, sequenced in a study of cytotoxic CD8 clonotypes in ibrutinib-treated CLL. TCRdb's copy holds only in-frame clones and misses some; the assay was immunoSEQ multiplex PCR. The sample includes about 160,000 clones, 81% of them seen just once. The sample here was PBMCs, taken after 12 months of ibrutinib treatment. These receptors were obtained from a human donor with chronic lymphocytic leukemia.

This clone was found many times. The rearrangement links TRBV7-2 to TRBJ2-6; no clear D gene. V was trimmed by 0 bases and J by 0 bases, leaving 3 bases between them. This CDR3 region has 15 residues. Per germline, CDR1 SGHTA and CDR2 FQGNSA. CDR3 bases: TGTGCCAGCAGCTTAGCCGCCTCTGGGGCCAACGTCCTGACTTTC. Translation gives CASSLAASGANVLTF.

V and J are TRBV4-1 and TRBJ2-5; maybe TRBD2 (6 bases). The CDR3 is 15 residues long. V lost 5 bases and J lost 3, with 16 bases in between. Per the germline V gene, CDR1 is MGHRA and CDR2 is YSYEKL. CDR3 nucleotide sequence: TGCGCCAGCAGCTTAATAGGCCTAGCGAAAGAGACCCAGTACTTC. Residues: CASSLIGLAKETQYF.

This rearrangement joins TRBV10-3 to TRBJ2-4; TRBD2 aligns across 7 bases. Germline-derived CDR1 and CDR2 are ENHRY and SYGVKD. V dropped 0 bases and J dropped 7; count of bases not matched to a gene: 9. The CDR3 spans 16 residues. CDR3 loop: CAISESETWGGNIQYF. Here the CDR3 DNA reads TGTGCCATCAGTGAGTCGGAGACTTGGGGGGGGAACATTCAGTACTTC.

This clone was observed a single time. This sequence joins TRBV18 and TRBJ1-2; D gene unclear. Germline loops: CDR1 KGHSH, CDR2 LQKENI. V lost 2 bases to trimming and J lost 4 bases, with 8 bases between them. The CDR3 sequence is 13 residues long. The CDR3 DNA reads as TGTGCCAGCTCACCAAAGGCAGCCTATGGCTACACCTTC. Encoded protein: CASSPKAAYGYTF.

The chain combines TRBV5-1 with TRBJ2-7; D remains ambiguous. Trimming pared 0 bases from V and 5 bases from J, leaving 6 bases between. The germline V gene encodes CDR1 SGHRS and CDR2 YFSETQ. The CDR3 sequence is 12 residues long. CDR3 nucleotide sequence: TGCGCCAGCAGCTTGGGTACTAACGAGCAGTACTTC. Translation: CASSLGTNEQYF.

The CDR3 loop reads CASSSGGRGTDTQYF. In DNA form, the CDR3 reads TGTGCCAGCAGTTCAGGCGGGAGGGGCACAGATACGCAGTATTTT. This sequence joins TRBV6-6 and TRBJ2-3; 9 positions agree with TRBD2. The CDR3 loop spans 15 amino acids. J gave up 1 base and V 4 bases, and 3 bases lay outside the gene matches. CDR1 is MNHNY and CDR2 is SVGAGI in the germline V gene (reference sequence).

This clone was seen a few times. The chain employs TRBV10-3 and TRBJ2-7, with D perhaps TRBD1 or TRBD2 (5 bases each). This CDR3 has 16 residues. V shed 2 bases and J shed 6 bases, with 20 bases lying between them. The V gene's germline CDR1 is ENHRY and CDR2 SYGVKD. The CDR3 DNA sequence: TGTGCCATCAGTGAGGCATCACAGGTTATAGGACTCGAGCAGTACTTC. It codes for CAISEASQVIGLEQYF.

The CDR3 is CASSLRDRNNSPLHF. The CDR3 bases are TGTGCCAGCAGTTTACGGGACAGGAATAATTCACCCCTCCACTTT. V usage is TRBV28 and J usage is TRBJ1-6; TRBD1 agrees at 8 bases. Germline trimming cut 2 bases from V and 5 bases from J; bases unmatched to any gene: 2. Germline CDR1 and CDR2: MDHEN and SYDVKM. The CDR3 sequence is 15 residues long. The full variable domain, completed using reference TRBV28 and TRBJ1-6, is DVKVTQSSRYLVKRTGEKVFLECVQDMDHENMFWYRQDPGLGLRLIYFSYDVKMKEKGDIPEGYSVSREKKERFSLILESASTNQTSMYLCASSLRDRNNSPLHFGNGTRLTVT.

This rearrangement joins TRBV4-3 to TRBJ1-2; D perhaps matches TRBD1 (6 bases). This CDR3 is 16 amino acids long. V gave up 1 base and J gave up 3 bases, with 15 bases separating them. Per the germline V gene, CDR1 is LGHNA and CDR2 is YSLEER. CDR3 sequence reads: CASSQGGAGAYYGYTF. DNA for the CDR3: TGCGCCAGCAGCCAAGGGGGTGCAGGGGCCTACTATGGCTACACCTTC.

The chain has TRBV5-1 and TRBJ2-3; TRBD2 aligns across 13 bases. Germline V CDR1 and CDR2: SGHRS, YFSETQ. The V gene end was trimmed by 0 bases and the J gene end by 3 bases; junction bases not matched to a gene: 1. This CDR3 contains 16 residues. The CDR3 DNA sequence: TGCGCCAGCAGCTTGGAGACTAGCGGGAGGACAGATACGCAGTATTTT. Translating it yields CASSLETSGRTDTQYF.

This chain connects TRBV6-5 to TRBJ2-7; D not certain. The V gene lost 5 bases and the J gene lost 1 base, with 9 bases spanning the gap. Germline-derived CDR1 and CDR2 are MNHEY and SVGAGI. CDR3 length: 13 residues. DNA of the CDR3: TGTGCCAGCAGTATCGTGGTATCCTACGAGCAGTACTTC. It specifies CASSIVVSYEQYF.

The chain combines TRBV5-4 with TRBJ2-2, with TRBD1 identical over 7 bases. The CDR3 consists of 15 residues. Per germline, CDR1 SGHNT and CDR2 YYREEE (reference sequence). V dropped 5 bases and J dropped 5; count of bases not matched to a gene: 9. This chain's CDR3 is CASSHGTDQTGELFF. In DNA form, the CDR3 reads TGTGCCAGCAGTCACGGGACAGACCAGACCGGGGAGCTGTTTTTT.

The chain joins TRBV19 to TRBJ2-7; D is uncertain. Trimming removed 2 bases at V and 0 bases at J, with 5 bases between. Germline V gene lookup returns CDR1 LNHDA and CDR2 SQIVND (reference sequence). This CDR3 has 13 amino acids. The CDR3 DNA is TGTGCCAGTAGTATAAGTATCTCCTACGAGCAGTACTTC. Encoded protein: CASSISISYEQYF. The whole variable domain, filled in from reference TRBV19 and TRBJ2-7, reads DGGITQSPKYLFRKEGQNVTLSCEQNLNHDAMYWYRQDPGQGLRLIYYSQIVNDFQKGDIAEGYSVSREKKESFPLTVTSAQKNPTAFYLCASSISISYEQYFGPGTRLTVT.

The chain links TRBV19 to TRBJ2-5, with a possible D match to TRBD1 (7 bases). This CDR3 is 15 amino acids long. Germline V gives CDR1 LNHDA, CDR2 SQIVND (reference sequence). Trimming cost V 6 bases and J 4 bases, with 18 bases left between them. The CDR3 loop reads CASRPYGGTVETQYF. CDR3 nucleotides: TGTGCCAGTAGACCCTACGGCGGGACAGTAGAGACCCAGTACTTC.

The chain joins TRBV28 to TRBJ1-6, with D hard to call. The CDR3 totals 15 residues. V was clipped by 5 bases and J by 3 bases, with 11 bases between them. CDR1 and CDR2 (germline): MDHEN, SYDVKM. The CDR3 protein is CASSQDRDYNSPLHF. CDR3 coding DNA: TGTGCCAGCAGTCAAGATCGGGACTATAATTCACCCCTCCACTTT.

The J gene is TRBJ2-5, the V gene TRBV30; D might be TRBD1 (5 bases). The V gene's germline CDR1 is GTSNPN and CDR2 SVGIG (reference sequence). The CDR3 extends over 16 amino acids. V was cut by 4 bases and J by 5 bases, with 23 bases left in between. For the CDR3, the DNA is TGTGCCTGGACCACAGGAATGGGGTTGTATCGGGAGACCCAGTACTTC. This translates into CAWTTGMGLYRETQYF.

This clone was detected once. V and J are TRBV19 and TRBJ1-5; D perhaps matches TRBD1 (6 bases). Germline V CDR1 and CDR2: LNHDA, SQIVND (reference sequence). Trimming pared 6 bases from V and 6 bases from J, leaving 12 bases between. This CDR3 spans 13 amino acids. The CDR3 nucleotides read TGTGCCAGTAGGTGGGGGGGCCGTCAGCCCCAGCATTTT. Translating gives CASRWGGRQPQHF.

This clone was recorded a few times. This chain joins TRBV18 and TRBJ1-2; 7 bases are a match to TRBD1. Germline CDR1 is KGHSH and CDR2 is LQKENI. Losses at the gene ends were 3 bases for V and 3 bases for J; bases not matched to a gene: 4. This CDR3 contains 14 residues. The CDR3 is CASSPQGEDYGYTF. The CDR3 DNA follows: TGTGCCAGCTCACCCCAGGGGGAAGACTATGGCTACACCTTC.

V gene TRBV19 combines with J gene TRBJ2-2, with D possibly called TRBD1 or TRBD2 (5 bases each). CDR3 length equals 17 residues. Germline assignment: CDR1 LNHDA and CDR2 SQIVND (reference sequence). V lost 5 bases to trimming and J lost 4 bases, with 20 bases between them. DNA for the CDR3: TGTGCCAGTAGTCAGAGGAGAGGGCCTGGGGCCACCGGGGAGCTGTTTTTT. Translated: CASSQRRGPGATGELFF. The full variable domain, rest sourced from reference TRBV19 and TRBJ2-2, is DGGITQSPKYLFRKEGQNVTLSCEQNLNHDAMYWYRQDPGQGLRLIYYSQIVNDFQKGDIAEGYSVSREKKESFPLTVTSAQKNPTAFYLCASSQRRGPGATGELFFGEGSRLTVL.